This T cell receptor (beta chain) was captured in a study of T cell repertoires in cytomegalovirus infection. TCRdb re-called the reads with MiXCR, one entry per CDR3 protein. This sample has 110,000 to 150,000 distinct CDR3 sequences, with 30% to 40% found just once. This clonotype was seen a few times. The antigen remains undetermined. The germline V gene has CDR1 MDHEN and CDR2 SYDVKM. Trimming took 10 bases from V and 0 from J; bases not matched to a gene: 12. This CDR3 has 16 residues. The starting material was CD8+ T cells from cultured PBMCs, obtained from culture after CMV antigen stimulation. V is TRBV28 and J is TRBJ2-5; 9 bases line up with TRBD1. The TCR was taken from a human donor in good health (CMV status not recorded). Some clones in this sample may be carry-over from other donors' samples. The CDR3 DNA reads as TGTGCCACCTCGCCCGGGACAGGGACGTACCAAGAGACCCAGTACTTC. It specifies CATSPGTGTYQETQYF.